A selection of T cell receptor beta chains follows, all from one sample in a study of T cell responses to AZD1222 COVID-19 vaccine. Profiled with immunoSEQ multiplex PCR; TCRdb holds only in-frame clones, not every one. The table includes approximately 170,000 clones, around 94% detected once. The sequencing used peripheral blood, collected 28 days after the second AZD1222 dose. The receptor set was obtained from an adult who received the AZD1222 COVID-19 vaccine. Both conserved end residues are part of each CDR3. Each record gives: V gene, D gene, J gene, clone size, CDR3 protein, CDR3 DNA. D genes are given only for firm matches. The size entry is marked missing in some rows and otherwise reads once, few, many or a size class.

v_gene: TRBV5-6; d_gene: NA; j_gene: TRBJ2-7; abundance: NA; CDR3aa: CASSWSGGPYEQYF; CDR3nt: TGTGCCAGCAGCTGGTCCGGGGGACCCTACGAGCAGTACTTC
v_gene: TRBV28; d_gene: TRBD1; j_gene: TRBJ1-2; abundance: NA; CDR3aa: CAAIRGGAGGETGYTF; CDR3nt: TGTGCAGCGATCCGAGGGGGCGCAGGCGGGGAGACTGGCTACACCTTC
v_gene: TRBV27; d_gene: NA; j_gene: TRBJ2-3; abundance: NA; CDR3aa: CASSLERADTQYF; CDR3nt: TGTGCCAGCAGTTTAGAACGCGCAGATACGCAGTATTTT
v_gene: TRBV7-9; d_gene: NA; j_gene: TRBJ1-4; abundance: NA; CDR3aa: CATPVSSWQGASTNEKLFF; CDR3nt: TGTGCCACCCCCGTTAGCTCCTGGCAGGGCGCCTCAACTAATGAAAAACTGTTTTTT
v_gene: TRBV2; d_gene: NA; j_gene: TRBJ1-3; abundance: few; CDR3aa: CASGGNSGNTIYF; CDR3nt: TGTGCCAGCGGTGGGAACTCTGGAAACACCATATATTTT
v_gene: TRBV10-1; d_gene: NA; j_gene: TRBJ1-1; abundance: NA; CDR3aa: CASSERPNTEAFF; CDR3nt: TGCGCCAGCAGTGAGAGGCCGAACACTGAAGCTTTCTTT
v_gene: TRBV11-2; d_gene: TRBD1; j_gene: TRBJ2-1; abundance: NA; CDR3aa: CASSFLGGQGVNEQFF; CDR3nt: TGTGCCAGCAGCTTTCTCGGTGGACAGGGGGTCAATGAGCAGTTCTTC
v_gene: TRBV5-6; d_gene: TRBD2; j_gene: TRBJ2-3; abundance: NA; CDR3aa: CASSSPGSSGSEDTQYF; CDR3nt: TGTGCCAGCAGCTCCCCCGGCAGTAGCGGGAGCGAAGATACGCAGTATTTT
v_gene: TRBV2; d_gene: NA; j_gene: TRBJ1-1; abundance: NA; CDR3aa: CASSDEWGGSTEAFF; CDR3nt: TGTGCCAGCAGTGATGAGTGGGGGGGAAGCACTGAAGCTTTCTTT
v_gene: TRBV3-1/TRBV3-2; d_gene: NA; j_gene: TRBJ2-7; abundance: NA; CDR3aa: CASSLRSYEQYF; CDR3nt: TGTGCCAGCAGCCTTCGCTCCTACGAGCAGTACTTC
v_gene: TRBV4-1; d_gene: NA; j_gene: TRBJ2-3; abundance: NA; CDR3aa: CASSQDPTTDTQYF; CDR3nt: TGCGCCAGCAGCCAAGACCCGACCACAGATACGCAGTATTTT
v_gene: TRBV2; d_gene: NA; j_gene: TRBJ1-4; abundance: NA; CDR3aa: CASSEISGNEKLFF; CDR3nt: TGTGCCAGCAGTGAAATTTCCGGTAATGAAAAACTGTTTTTT
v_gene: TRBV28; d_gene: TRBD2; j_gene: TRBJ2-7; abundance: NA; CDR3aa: CASRPPGLAGFDTYEQYF; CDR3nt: TGTGCCAGCAGGCCCCCGGGACTAGCGGGATTTGACACCTACGAGCAGTACTTC
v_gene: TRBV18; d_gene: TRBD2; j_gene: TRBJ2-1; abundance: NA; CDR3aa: CASTTGGPVDEQFF; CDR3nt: TGTGCCAGCACTACGGGAGGGCCAGTAGATGAGCAGTTCTTC
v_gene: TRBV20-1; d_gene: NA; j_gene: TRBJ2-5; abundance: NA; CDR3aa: CVTGTGETQYF; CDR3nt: TGCGTAACCGGGACGGGGGAGACCCAGTACTTC
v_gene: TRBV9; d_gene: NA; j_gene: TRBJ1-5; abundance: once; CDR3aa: CASSPGEGKVQPQHF; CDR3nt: TGTGCCAGCAGCCCGGGGGAGGGCAAAGTTCAGCCCCAGCATTTT
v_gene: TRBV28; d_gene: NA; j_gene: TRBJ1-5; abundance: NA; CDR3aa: CAARGSVKQPQHF; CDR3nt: TGTGCCGCCCGCGGGTCGGTGAAACAGCCCCAGCATTTT
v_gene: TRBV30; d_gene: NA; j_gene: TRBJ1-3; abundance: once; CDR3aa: CAWSVAGPGNTIYF; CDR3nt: TGTGCCTGGAGTGTGGCGGGTCCGGGAAACACCATATATTTT
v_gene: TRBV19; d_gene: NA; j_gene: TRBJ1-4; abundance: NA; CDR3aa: CASSIISVQGYNEKLFF; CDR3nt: TGTGCCAGTAGTATTATATCGGTGCAGGGGTATAATGAAAAACTGTTTTTT
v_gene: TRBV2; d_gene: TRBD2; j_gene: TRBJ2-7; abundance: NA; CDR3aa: CASSVATSGRAYEQYF; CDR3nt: TGTGCCAGCAGTGTAGCGACTAGCGGGAGGGCCTACGAGCAGTACTTC
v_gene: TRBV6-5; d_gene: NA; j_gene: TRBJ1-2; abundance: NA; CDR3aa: CASSYVGSSYGYTF; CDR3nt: TGTGCCAGCAGTTACGTCGGGAGTTCCTATGGCTACACCTTC
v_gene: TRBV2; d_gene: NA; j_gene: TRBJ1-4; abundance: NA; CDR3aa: CASSWYIDEKLFF; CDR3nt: TGTGCCAGCAGTTGGTACATCGATGAAAAACTGTTTTTT
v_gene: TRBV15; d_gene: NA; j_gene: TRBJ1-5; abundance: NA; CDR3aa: CATSPGLYSNQPQHF; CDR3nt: TGTGCCACCTCTCCGGGACTTTATAGCAATCAGCCCCAGCATTTT
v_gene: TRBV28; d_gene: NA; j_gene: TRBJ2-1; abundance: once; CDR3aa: CASNSAGWVGAEQFF; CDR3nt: TGTGCCAGCAATTCGGCGGGCTGGGTCGGGGCTGAGCAGTTCTTC
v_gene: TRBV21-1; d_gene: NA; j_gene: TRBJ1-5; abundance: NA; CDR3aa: CASSTGACQPQHF; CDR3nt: TGTGCCAGCAGTACGGGGGCTTGTCAGCCCCAGCATTTT